Presented here are 29 T cell receptor beta chains from one specimen sequenced in a study of CD4 T cells in relation to SARS-CoV-2 and coronaviruses. No cognate antigen is known for these TCRs. Unexposed donor CD4+ T cells date from about 2010-2019, before the COVID-19 pandemic. CD4+ T cells were isolated from the cells after less than 13 days of culture. The repertoire was sequenced with immunoSEQ multiplex PCR; TCRdb's copy has only in-frame clones and lacks some. Of tens of thousands of clones in the sample, around four fifths were seen once. Sequenced material: CD4+ T cells from PBMCs, cultured in vitro. The receptors here all came from a human donor in good health.

The genes are TRBV2 and TRBJ2-7, with 7 bases aligning to TRBD1. The V segment lost 9 bases and the J segment 3 bases; nucleotides outside the gene matches: 5. The CDR3 sequence is 12 residues long. CDR1 SNHLY and CDR2 FYNNEI come from the germline V gene. The CDR3 bases are TGTGCCAGTCAGGGGGTCGTCTACGAGCAGTACTTC. This encodes CASQGVVYEQYF.

The rearrangement uses TRBV9 and TRBJ1-2, with D perhaps TRBD1 (5 bases). CDR3 length equals 13 residues. Looked up from germline, CDR1 is SGDLS and CDR2 is YYNGEE. Between the trimmed V and J ends, which lost 9 bases and 5 bases, there was a span of 17 bases. The CDR3 bases are TGTGCCACCTCGCAGGGCCCCGGGTATGGCTACACCTTC. Protein sequence: CATSQGPGYGYTF.

The V and J genes are TRBV5-4 and TRBJ1-4, with D hard to call. V dropped 0 bases and J dropped 3 bases, with 3 bases sitting between them. CDR3 length: 13 amino acids. Germline V lookup: CDR1 SGHNT, CDR2 YYREEE (reference sequence). The chain's CDR3 is CASSLVPNEKLFF. Written as DNA, the CDR3 is TGTGCCAGCAGCTTGGTCCCTAATGAAAAACTGTTTTTT.

The chain is built from TRBV29-1 and TRBJ2-7, with a weak D call TRBD2 (5 bases). Looked up from germline, CDR1 is SQVTM and CDR2 is ANQGSEA. This CDR3 is 13 amino acids long. The V end lost 2 bases, the J end lost 6 bases, and 14 bases lay between the germline ends. The CDR3 DNA is TGCAGCGTTGAATCCGCTACTAGGTCCGAGCAGTACTTC. Residues: CSVESATRSEQYF.

The chain employs TRBV19 and TRBJ2-7; D might be TRBD1 (6 bases). V lost 10 bases and J 2 bases, leaving 15 bases between the germline ends. The germline V gene has CDR1 LNHDA and CDR2 SQIVND (reference sequence). This CDR3 region has 13 residues. This chain's CDR3 is CATKRTETYEQYF. The CDR3 DNA reads TGTGCCACCAAAAGGACAGAAACCTACGAGCAGTACTTC.

This clone was detected only a few times. The V gene is TRBV7-8, the J gene TRBJ1-3, with D hard to call. Germline V gives CDR1 SGHVS, CDR2 FQNEAQ. Trimming stripped 3 bases from V and 0 bases from J, with 6 bases between. The length of the CDR3 is 14 residues. CDR3: CASSFTASGNTIYF. The CDR3 DNA follows: TGTGCCAGCAGCTTTACAGCCTCTGGAAACACCATATATTTT. The full variable domain, rest sourced from reference TRBV7-8 and TRBJ1-3, is GAGVSQSPRYKVAKRGQDVALRCDPISGHVSLFWYQQALGQGPEFLTYFQNEAQLDKSGLPSDRFFAERPEGSVSTLKIQRTQQEDSAVYLCASSFTASGNTIYFGEGSWLTVV.

The CDR3 here is CASSYSDSNYGYTF. The CDR3 nucleotides read TGTGCCAGCAGTTACTCGGACAGCAACTATGGCTACACCTTC. The chain has TRBV6-5 and TRBJ1-2, with a tentative D call TRBD1 (6 bases). The CDR3 is 14 amino acids. Germline V CDR1 and CDR2: MNHEY, SVGAGI. V shed 0 bases and J shed 2 bases, with 7 bases lying between them.

This chain joins TRBV30 and TRBJ1-1, with 11 bases matching TRBD1. The CDR3 is made up of 14 amino acids. V lost 8 bases to trimming and J lost 5 bases; unmatched junction nucleotides: 10. Germline CDR1 is GTSNPN and CDR2 is SVGIG (reference sequence). DNA of the CDR3: TGTGCCGGAAACAAGTGGGACAGGGGGACTGAAGCTTTCTTT. Its translation is CAGNKWDRGTEAFF.

The chain joins TRBV12-5 to TRBJ1-4; no reliable D call. Between the trimmed V and J ends, which lost 10 bases and 3 bases, there was a span of 15 bases. The CDR3 totals 14 residues. CDR1 is LGHNT and CDR2 is FRNRAP in the germline V gene. CDR3 nucleotide sequence: TGTGCTACCTCTATTGGGGAGGCTAATGAAAAACTGTTTTTT. The encoded protein is CATSIGEANEKLFF.

In DNA form, the CDR3 reads TGTGCCAGTAGTATTTACCTAGCGGGAGCCCAAGATACGCAGTATTTT. Its protein is CASSIYLAGAQDTQYF. The V call is TRBV19, the J call TRBJ2-3; TRBD2 matches 10 bases. There are 16 residues in the CDR3. Trimming removed 3 bases from V and 5 bases from J; junction bases left unmatched: 8. Germline CDR1 reads LNHDA; CDR2 reads SQIVND (reference sequence).

V usage is TRBV5-1 and J usage is TRBJ1-4, with a possible D match to TRBD1 (6 bases). Germline V lookup: CDR1 SGHRS, CDR2 YFSETQ. Trimming pared 4 bases from V and 4 bases from J, leaving 11 bases between. The CDR3 contains 14 residues. CDR3 loop: CASSAGHSNEKLFF. The CDR3 DNA reads TGCGCCAGCAGCGCGGGACACAGTAATGAAAAACTGTTTTTT.

The chain employs TRBV7-8 and TRBJ2-2, with a possible D match to TRBD1 (6 bases). Trimming cost V 6 bases and J 4 bases, with 12 bases left between them. CDR1 is SGHVS and CDR2 is FQNEAQ in the germline V gene. CDR3 length: 14 residues. CDR3 loop: CASRRDRSTGELFF. The CDR3 bases are TGTGCCAGCAGGAGAGACAGGAGCACCGGGGAGCTGTTTTTT.

V and J are TRBV28 and TRBJ2-7, with 13 bases identical to TRBD2. Trimming at V came to 6 bases and at J to 6 bases, leaving 5 bases not matched to a gene. CDR1 and CDR2 from the germline V gene are MDHEN and SYDVKM. The CDR3 runs to 14 residues. This CDR3 reads CASRPRLAGGEQYF. The DNA for the CDR3 is TGTGCCAGCAGACCTCGACTAGCGGGAGGCGAGCAGTACTTC.

The chain combines TRBV19 with TRBJ2-6, with D possibly TRBD2 on 5 matching bases. Trimming pared 7 bases from V and 0 bases from J, leaving 22 bases between. The CDR3 consists of 19 residues. Germline loops: CDR1 LNHDA, CDR2 SQIVND (reference sequence). CDR3 sequence (DNA): TGTGCCAGTACCCTATTCGGGGTTATCGGAGTCTCTGGGGCCAACGTCCTGACTTTC. Translated: CASTLFGVIGVSGANVLTF.

This clone has just a few counts. The chain links TRBV6-1 to TRBJ1-4; tentatively, D is TRBD1 (5 bases). Trimming removed 3 bases at V and 8 bases at J, with 16 bases between. Germline values: CDR1 MNHNS, CDR2 SASEGT. The CDR3 contains 15 residues. CDR3 sequence (DNA): TGTGCCAGCAGTGACGGCGGCAGGGAAGGGGAAAAACTGTTTTTT. Translated: CASSDGGREGEKLFF.

In this sample, this clone turned up a few times. V usage is TRBV5-6 and J usage is TRBJ2-2, with 7 bases that match TRBD1. Germline-derived CDR1 and CDR2 are SGHDT and YYEEEE. The CDR3 is made up of 16 amino acids. V dropped 1 base and J dropped 7; count of bases not matched to a gene: 10. The CDR3 here is CASSLFQGVFDGELFF. The CDR3 DNA is TGTGCCAGCAGCTTGTTCCAGGGGGTATTTGACGGGGAGCTGTTTTTT.

The V call is TRBV29-1, the J call TRBJ2-5, with D tentatively TRBD1 (5 bases). Germline CDR1 is SQVTM and CDR2 is ANQGSEA. V was clipped by 7 bases and J by 1 base, with 13 bases between them. The CDR3 length is 13 residues. The CDR3 sequence: CSAKGVPQETQYF. The CDR3 DNA reads TGCAGCGCCAAAGGGGTCCCCCAAGAGACCCAGTACTTC. Drawing the rest from reference TRBV29-1 and TRBJ2-5, the complete variable domain is SAVISQKPSRDICQRGTSLTIQCQVDSQVTMMFWYRQQPGQSLTLIATANQGSEATYESGFVIDKFPISRPNLTFSTLTVSNMSPEDSSIYLCSAKGVPQETQYFGPGTRLLVL.

V is TRBV5-6 and J is TRBJ1-2, with D possibly being TRBD1 (6 bases). Germline V lookup: CDR1 SGHDT, CDR2 YYEEEE. V gave up 4 bases and J gave up 3 bases, with 16 bases separating them. The CDR3 has 15 residues. The CDR3 nucleotides read TGTGCCAGCAGCCGGGCGGGGGGCGCAGACTATGGCTACACCTTC. Amino acids: CASSRAGGADYGYTF.

The chain couples TRBV6-5 to TRBJ2-3, with 9 bases aligning to TRBD1. The CDR3 has 15 amino acids. V lost 5 bases and J lost 4; bases outside the gene matches: 7. The germline V gene encodes CDR1 MNHEY and CDR2 SVGAGI. The CDR3 bases are TGTGCCAGCAGTAGCCCACAGGGGGCTGCAGATACGCAGTATTTT. Its translation: CASSSPQGAADTQYF.

This sequence joins TRBV2 and TRBJ1-3, with 7 nucleotides matching TRBD1. This CDR3 has 15 amino acids. Germline values: CDR1 SNHLY, CDR2 FYNNEI. The V segment lost 5 bases and the J segment 0 bases; nucleotides outside the gene matches: 4. The CDR3, as DNA: TGTGCCAGCAGTATACGACAGGGCTCTGGAAACACCATATATTTT. It specifies CASSIRQGSGNTIYF. The whole variable domain, remainder taken from reference TRBV2 and TRBJ1-3, is EPEVTQTPSHQVTQMGQEVILRCVPISNHLYFYWYRQILGQKVEFLVSFYNNEISEKSEIFDDQFSVERPDGSNFTLKIRSTKLEDSAMYFCASSIRQGSGNTIYFGEGSWLTVV.

The V and J genes are TRBV7-3 and TRBJ2-6; no reliable D call. The germline gives CDR1 SGHTA, CDR2 FQGTGA. V was clipped by 2 bases and J by 0 bases, with 2 bases between them. This CDR3 has 14 amino acids. The CDR3 region has the DNA TGTGCCAGCAGCTTACACTCTGGGGCCAACGTCCTGACTTTC. Amino acid sequence: CASSLHSGANVLTF.

The rearrangement joins TRBV14 to TRBJ2-1; D might be TRBD2 (6 bases). Germline V gene sequence: CDR1 SGHDN, CDR2 FVKESK. V shed 4 bases and J shed 5 bases, with 18 bases lying between them. The CDR3 has 16 amino acids. The CDR3 here is CASSLLATNTHNEQFF. The CDR3, as DNA: TGTGCCAGCAGCCTGCTAGCGACCAATACCCACAATGAGCAGTTCTTC.

The V and J genes are TRBV7-8 and TRBJ2-5; D is possibly TRBD1 (6 bases). V gave up 4 bases and J gave up 5 bases, with 17 bases separating them. CDR3 size: 15 residues. CDR1 SGHVS and CDR2 FQNEAQ come from the germline V gene. The CDR3 coding sequence is TGTGCCAGCAGCTGGGGCCAGGGGCTACGGGAGACCCAGTACTTC. It codes for CASSWGQGLRETQYF.

The V gene is TRBV10-3, the J gene TRBJ1-2; possibly TRBD1 for D (5 bases). Per germline, CDR1 ENHRY and CDR2 SYGVKD. The CDR3 covers 16 residues. Trimming took off 7 bases at V and 6 bases at J, with 24 bases between the two ends. The CDR3 is CAIKDRPEMEDNGYTF. Here the CDR3 DNA reads TGTGCCATCAAAGACAGACCAGAGATGGAGGATAATGGCTACACCTTC.

V and J are TRBV5-3 and TRBJ1-6; the match to TRBD1 covers 9 bases. TRBV5-3 qualifies as an ORF whose function is uncertain. The CDR3 is 15 amino acids. J gave up 9 bases and V 5 bases, and 9 bases lay outside the gene matches. This CDR3 reads CARREGQGGSSPLHF. The CDR3, as DNA: TGTGCCAGAAGGGAGGGACAGGGTGGCAGTTCACCCCTCCACTTT.

Only a few counts were recorded for this clone. The chain combines TRBV29-1 with TRBJ1-6; 10 nucleotides match TRBD1. The germline V gene has CDR1 SQVTM and CDR2 ANQGSEA. V was clipped by 6 bases and J by 9 bases; unmatched bases: 5. CDR3 length: 13 amino acids. The CDR3: CSVGQGDGSPLHF. CDR3 coding DNA: TGCAGCGTCGGACAGGGGGACGGTTCACCCCTCCACTTT.

This chain joins TRBV7-9 and TRBJ2-1; TRBD2 matches 9 bases. CDR1 and CDR2 (germline): SEHNR, FQNEAQ (reference sequence). Trimming cost V 1 base and J 7 bases; bases outside gene matches: 11. The CDR3 runs 17 residues. CDR3 nucleotide sequence: TGTGCCAGCAGCTTAGTGGTGGCGGGAGGGTCAATAAATGAGCAGTTCTTC. This translates into CASSLVVAGGSINEQFF.

This clone was detected once. CDR3 residues: CASSHGTDTQYF. The CDR3 DNA reads as TGTGCCAGCAGCCACGGAACAGATACGCAGTATTTT. The gene calls are TRBV3-1 (or the pseudogene TRBV3-2) and TRBJ2-3; no reliable D call. Germline CDR1 is LGHDT and CDR2 is YNNKEL (reference sequence). The CDR3 is made up of 12 amino acids. Deletions cut 3 bases from V and 3 bases from J, with 4 bases between.

This clone was counted between two and nine times. The chain is built from TRBV7-3 and TRBJ2-2; the match to TRBD2 covers 8 bases. CDR1 is SGHTA and CDR2 is FQGTGA in the germline V gene. The CDR3 covers 15 residues. Trimming at V came to 5 bases and at J to 4 bases, leaving 6 bases not matched to a gene. CDR3 DNA: TGTGCCAGCAGCCCGGGACTAGGGGGCACCGGGGAGCTGTTTTTT. Its translation is CASSPGLGGTGELFF.